Listed below are T cell receptor beta chains from one sample, sequenced in a study of blood T cell repertoires in COVID-19. Using immunoSEQ multiplex PCR, the repertoire was profiled, and TCRdb retains in-frame clones only, with some absent. The sample lists some 190,000 clones; about four fifths were seen once. Material: peripheral blood. These receptors came from a woman aged 40 to 55 with COVID-19, enrolled during active disease. CDR3s include the opening cysteine and the closing phenylalanine or tryptophan. The D gene is left open where the match is weak. The size field is filled for only some rows; it gives once, few, many or a size class.

d_call j_call v_call clone_size cdr3_length cdr3_nt cdr3_aa
NA TRBJ2-7 TRBV30 many 11 TGTGCCTGCCTCCAGGGATACGAGCAGTACTTC CACLQGYEQYF
NA TRBJ2-3 TRBV30 NA 13 TGTGCCTGGACCGTAGGGGCCACAGATACGCAGTATTTT CAWTVGATDTQYF
NA TRBJ1-2 TRBV28 NA 12 TGTGCCAGCAGTACCATACAGGTTCGCTACACCTTC CASSTIQVRYTF
NA TRBJ2-1 TRBV3-1/TRBV3-2 NA 14 TGTGCCAGCCGCCGGGGCTTGAATAACAATGAGCAGTTCTTC CASRRGLNNNEQFF
TRBD1 TRBJ1-1 TRBV3-1/TRBV3-2 NA 15 TGTGCCAGCAGCCGTTCATTGGGACAGTACACTGAAGCTTTCTTT CASSRSLGQYTEAFF
TRBD1 TRBJ1-2 TRBV5-6 NA 15 TGTGCCAGCAGCCGCAGCGGGACAGGGGGCCTTGGCTACACCTTC CASSRSGTGGLGYTF
TRBD1 TRBJ2-5 TRBV7-8 NA 17 TGTGCCAGCAGCTTAGCGCTCCGGACAGGGGGCCAAGAGACCCAGTACTTC CASSLALRTGGQETQYF
NA TRBJ2-5 TRBV7-2 NA 14 TGTGCCAGCAGCTTCCAAGACAGCCAAGAGACCCAGTACTTC CASSFQDSQETQYF
NA TRBJ2-1 TRBV13 NA 12 TGTGCCAGCAGCTTAGTCCGGGAGAATGGGTTCTTC CASSLVRENGFF
NA TRBJ1-2 TRBV9 NA 15 TGTGCCAGCAGCGAAGACGCGGACAGTCCCTATGGCTACACCTTC CASSEDADSPYGYTF
TRBD1 TRBJ1-3 TRBV4-1 NA 15 TGCGCCAGCAGTCCCTGGGACAGCTCTGGAAACACCATATATTTT CASSPWDSSGNTIYF
TRBD1 TRBJ1-3 TRBV11-3 NA 13 TGTGCCAGCAGCTTAGATCGTGGGACAGCCATATATTTT CASSLDRGTAIYF